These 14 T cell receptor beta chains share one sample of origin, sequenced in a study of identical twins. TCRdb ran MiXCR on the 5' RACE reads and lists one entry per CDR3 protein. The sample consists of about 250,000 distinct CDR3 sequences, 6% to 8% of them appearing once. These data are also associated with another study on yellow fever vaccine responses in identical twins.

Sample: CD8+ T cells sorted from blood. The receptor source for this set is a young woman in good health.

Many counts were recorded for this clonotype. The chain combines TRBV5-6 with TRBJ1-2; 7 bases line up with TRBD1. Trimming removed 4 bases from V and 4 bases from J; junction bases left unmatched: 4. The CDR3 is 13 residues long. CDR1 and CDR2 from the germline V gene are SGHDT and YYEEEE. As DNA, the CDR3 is TGTGCCAGCAGCCTCGACAGGGTCTATGGCTACACCTTC. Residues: CASSLDRVYGYTF.

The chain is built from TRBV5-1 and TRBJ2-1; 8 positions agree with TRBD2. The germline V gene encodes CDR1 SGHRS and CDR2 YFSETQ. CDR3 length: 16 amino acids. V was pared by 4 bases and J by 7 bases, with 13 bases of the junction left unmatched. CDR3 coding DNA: TGCGCCAGCAGCCCATTAGGTAGCGGGAACTATAATGAGCAGTTCTTC. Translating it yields CASSPLGSGNYNEQFF. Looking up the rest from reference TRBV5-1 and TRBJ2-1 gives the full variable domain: KAGVTQTPRYLIKTRGQQVTLSCSPISGHRSVSWYQQTPGQGLQFLFEYFSETQRNKGNFPGRFSGRQFSNSRSEMNVSTLELGDSALYLCASSPLGSGNYNEQFFGPGTRLTVL.

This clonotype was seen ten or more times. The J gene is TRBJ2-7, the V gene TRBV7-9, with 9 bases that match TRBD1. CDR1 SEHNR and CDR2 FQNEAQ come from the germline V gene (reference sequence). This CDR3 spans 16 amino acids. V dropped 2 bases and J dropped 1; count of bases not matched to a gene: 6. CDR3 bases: TGTGCCAGCAGCTTACCGACAGGGGGGAGGTCCTACGAGCAGTACTTC. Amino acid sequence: CASSLPTGGRSYEQYF.

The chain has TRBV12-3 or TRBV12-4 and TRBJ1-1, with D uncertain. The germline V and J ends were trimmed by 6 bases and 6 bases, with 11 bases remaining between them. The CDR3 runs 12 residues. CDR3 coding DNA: TGTGCCAGCAGACCCCGTAGCGCTGAAGCTTTCTTT. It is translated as CASRPRSAEAFF.

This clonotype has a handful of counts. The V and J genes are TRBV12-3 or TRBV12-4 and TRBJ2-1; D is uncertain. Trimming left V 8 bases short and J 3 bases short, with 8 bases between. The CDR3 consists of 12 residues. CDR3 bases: TGTGCCAGCGGGCCAAACTACAATGAGCAGTTCTTC. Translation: CASGPNYNEQFF.

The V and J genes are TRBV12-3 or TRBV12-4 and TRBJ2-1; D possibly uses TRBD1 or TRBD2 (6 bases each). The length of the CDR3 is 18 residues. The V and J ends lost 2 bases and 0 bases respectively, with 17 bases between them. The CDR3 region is CASSLFGGPESSYNEQFF. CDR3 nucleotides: TGTGCCAGCAGTTTATTCGGGGGCCCTGAGAGCTCCTACAATGAGCAGTTCTTC.

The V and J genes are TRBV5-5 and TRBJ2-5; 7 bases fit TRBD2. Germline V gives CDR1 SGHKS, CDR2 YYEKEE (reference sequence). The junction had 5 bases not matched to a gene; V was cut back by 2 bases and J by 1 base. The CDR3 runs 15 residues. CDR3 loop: CASSFSLAIQETQYF. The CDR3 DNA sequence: TGTGCCAGCAGCTTTTCACTAGCGATCCAAGAGACCCAGTACTTC.

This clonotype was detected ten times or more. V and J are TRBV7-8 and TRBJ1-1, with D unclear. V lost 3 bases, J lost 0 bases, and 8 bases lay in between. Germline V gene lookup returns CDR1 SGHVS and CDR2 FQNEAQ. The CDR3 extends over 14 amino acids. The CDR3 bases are TGTGCCAGCAGCTTTGGGGAGGTGAACACTGAAGCTTTCTTT. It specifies CASSFGEVNTEAFF.

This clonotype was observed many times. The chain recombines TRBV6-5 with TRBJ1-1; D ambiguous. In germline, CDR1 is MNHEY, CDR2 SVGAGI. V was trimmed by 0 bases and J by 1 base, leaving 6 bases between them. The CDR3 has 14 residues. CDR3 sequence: CASSYSERNTEAFF. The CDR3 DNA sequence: TGTGCCAGCAGTTACTCGGAGAGGAACACTGAAGCTTTCTTT.

The CDR3 DNA sequence: TGTGCCAGCTGTCCCGGACAGGGTTTCGCCTACAATGAGCAGTTCTTC. Its translation is CASCPGQGFAYNEQFF. The chain employs TRBV28 and TRBJ2-1; TRBD1 matches at 8 bases. The CDR3 spans 16 residues. Trimming at V came to 8 bases and at J to 2 bases, leaving 11 bases not matched to a gene. Germline V gives CDR1 MDHEN, CDR2 SYDVKM.

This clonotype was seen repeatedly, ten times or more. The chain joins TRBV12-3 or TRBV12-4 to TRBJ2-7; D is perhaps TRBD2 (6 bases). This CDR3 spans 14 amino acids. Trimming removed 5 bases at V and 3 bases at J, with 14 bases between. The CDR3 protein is CASSLGTGVYEQYF. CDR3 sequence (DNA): TGTGCCAGCAGTCTGGGGACGGGGGTCTACGAGCAGTACTTC.

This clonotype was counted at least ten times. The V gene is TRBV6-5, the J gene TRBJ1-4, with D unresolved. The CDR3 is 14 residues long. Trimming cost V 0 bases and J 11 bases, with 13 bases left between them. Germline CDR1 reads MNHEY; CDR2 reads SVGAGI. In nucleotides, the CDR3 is TGTGCCAGCAGTTACTCGACTCGGGCTGGGAAACTGTTTTTT. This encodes CASSYSTRAGKLFF.

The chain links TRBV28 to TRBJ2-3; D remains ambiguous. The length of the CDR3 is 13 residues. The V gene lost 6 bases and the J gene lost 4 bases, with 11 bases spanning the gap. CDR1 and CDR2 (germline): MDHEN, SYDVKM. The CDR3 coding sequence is TGTGCCAGCAGCCCGAGTTCGGCAGATACGCAGTATTTT. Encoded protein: CASSPSSADTQYF.

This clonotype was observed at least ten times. As DNA, the CDR3 is TGCAGTGCTAGTGTCAGCGGGAGCATGAATGAGCAGTTCTTC. Protein sequence: CSASVSGSMNEQFF. The J gene is TRBJ2-1, the V gene TRBV20-1, with 8 bases aligning to TRBD2. CDR3 length: 14 residues. Trimming cost V 3 bases and J 7 bases; bases outside gene matches: 8. Germline CDR1 reads DFQATT; CDR2 reads SNEGSKA (reference sequence).